A selection of T cell receptor beta chains follows, all from one sample in a study of cytomegalovirus exposure and HLA in healthy donors. Data came from immunoSEQ multiplex PCR; TCRdb stores just in-frame clones and leaves some out. The table shows about 54,000 clones, with approximately 90% occurring only once. Sequenced sample: PBMCs. The receptors stem from a woman between 18 and 29 years old in good health and CMV-seropositive. CDR3s include the opening cysteine and the closing phenylalanine or tryptophan. Each record gives: J gene, clone size, D gene, V gene, CDR3 DNA, CDR3 protein. A D gene is named only where the DNA matches it firmly. Clone size is shown for a subset of rows, as once, few, many or a class of expanded clone.

TRBJ2-4 . TRBD2 TRBV5-4 TGTGCCAGCAGGACTAGCCATGCAGCCAAAAACATTCAGTACTTC CASRTSHAAKNIQYF
TRBJ1-3 few . TRBV21-1 TGTGCCAGCAGCAAAGTCCCATTCCTATCCTCTGGAAACACCATATATTTT CASSKVPFLSSGNTIYF
TRBJ2-1 . TRBD1 TRBV7-6 TGTGCCAGCAGCTTACAAGCCGGGACAGGGGATACGTGGACCTACAATGAGCAGTTCTTC CASSLQAGTGDTWTYNEQFF
TRBJ1-5 . . TRBV27 TGTGCCAGCAGTTTAGCAGGGGTAGGGCAGCCCCAGCATTTT CASSLAGVGQPQHF
TRBJ2-3 . . TRBV11-2 TGTGCCAGCAGCTTAGAAGTGGGGGGGCAGCGAGATACGCAGTATTTT CASSLEVGGQRDTQYF
TRBJ1-1 . . TRBV5-1 TGCGCCAGCAGCTTGGAATCAGTGAACACTGAAGCTTTCTTT CASSLESVNTEAFF
TRBJ1-1 . . TRBV5-1 TGCGCCAGCAGCGAGGGGGTTATGAACACTGAAGCTTTCTTT CASSEGVMNTEAFF
TRBJ2-5 . TRBD1 TRBV6-1 TGTGCCAGCAGTGCCCCGGGACAGGGGGGAGAGACCCAGTACTTC CASSAPGQGGETQYF
TRBJ1-2 . . TRBV9 TGTGCCAGCAGCGTAGATGGGGGCGACTATGGCTACACCTTC CASSVDGGDYGYTF
TRBJ1-1 . . TRBV7-6 TGTGCCAGCAGCCCCTTGTGGCAGAACACTGAAGCTTTCTTT CASSPLWQNTEAFF
TRBJ1-4 once . TRBV2 TGTGCCAGCAGGGGAGCAACTAATGAAAAACTGTTTTTT CASRGATNEKLFF
TRBJ2-5 . . TRBV9 TGTGCCAGCAGCGTAGGGAGGCAAGAGACCCAGTACTTC CASSVGRQETQYF
TRBJ1-2 . . TRBV19 TGTGCCAGTAGTCCAGGCAGGGGAGCTAACTATGGCTACACCTTC CASSPGRGANYGYTF
TRBJ1-1 . . TRBV27 TGTGCCAGCAGTGAGCGATCGGCTCAAGCTTTCTTT CASSERSAQAFF
TRBJ2-3 . TRBD2 TRBV19 TGTGCCAGTAGGGAACTAGCGGGGGGCACAGATACGCAGTATTTT CASRELAGGTDTQYF
TRBJ1-1 . . TRBV4-1 TGCGCCAGCAGCCGTGGTGGCAGTTTGAACACTGAAGCTTTCTTT CASSRGGSLNTEAFF
TRBJ2-1 . TRBD2 TRBV28 TGTGCCAGCAGGCTAGCGGGGCGCAATGAGCAGTTCTTC CASRLAGRNEQFF
TRBJ1-1 . . TRBV5-6 TGTGCCAGCAGCCGTCCCCCTGAGGGCCCCGAAGCTTTCTTT CASSRPPEGPEAFF
TRBJ1-1 . TRBD1 TRBV19 TGTGCCAGTAGTATCGACAGGGGGACTGAAGCTTTCTTT CASSIDRGTEAFF
TRBJ2-3 . TRBD2 TRBV6-5 TGTGCCAGCAGGGGAGGGCTAGCGGGTACAGATACGCAGTATTTT CASRGGLAGTDTQYF
TRBJ1-1 . . TRBV7-6 TGTGCCAGCAGCTTGGCGTCATTCGGGACTGAAGCTTTCTTT CASSLASFGTEAFF
TRBJ1-2 . TRBD1 TRBV2 TGTGCCAGCAGTGGCGGGACAGAAAGTGGCTACACCTTC CASSGGTESGYTF
TRBJ2-1 . . TRBV4-3 TGCGCCAGCAGCCCCGGGAGGTCGGGGGCAGGTGAGCAGTTCTTC CASSPGRSGAGEQFF
TRBJ2-7 . . TRBV5-4 TGTGCCAGCAGCGAGGGTGGTCCGTCGTCTAGCTCCTACGAGCAGTACTTC CASSEGGPSSSSYEQYF
TRBJ1-5 . . TRBV30 TGTGCCTGGAGTGACAGTTATAGCAATCAGCCCCAGCATTTT CAWSDSYSNQPQHF
TRBJ2-3 . . TRBV6-5 TGTGCCAGCAGTTACGGGGCGGGGAACACAGATACGCAGTATTTT CASSYGAGNTDTQYF
TRBJ1-3 . . TRBV30 TGTGCCTGGAGTGGGGCAGGGGCTGGAAACACCATATATTTT CAWSGAGAGNTIYF
TRBJ1-1 once . TRBV11-3 TGTGCCAGCAGCGCCCCAGGGCGGACTGAAGCTTTCTTT CASSAPGRTEAFF
TRBJ2-7 . TRBD1 TRBV27 TGTGCCAGCAGTTTAGGGACAGCTAGATTCAGCGAGCAGTACTTC CASSLGTARFSEQYF
TRBJ2-5 . TRBD2 TRBV7-6 TGTGCCAGCAGCTTATCCGTGGCTAGCGGGGGGGCGGAGACCCAGTACTTC CASSLSVASGGAETQYF
TRBJ1-4 . . TRBV9 TGTGCCAGCAGCAAAGGAGGGTTTCTGTCTACTAATGAAAAACTGTTTTTT CASSKGGFLSTNEKLFF
TRBJ2-5 . TRBD1 TRBV7-2 TGTGCCAGCAGACCCTTCGCGGGCAGGGGGTATGAGACCCAGTACTTC CASRPFAGRGYETQYF
TRBJ2-7 . . TRBV5-4 TGTGCCAGCAGCTCCCCGACAGAGACCTACGAGCAGTACTTC CASSSPTETYEQYF
TRBJ1-6 once TRBD1 TRBV6-5 TGTGCCAGCAGTTATCCGACAGGGGGGGTAGGTTCACCCCTCCACTTT CASSYPTGGVGSPLHF
TRBJ1-1 . . TRBV18 TGTGCCAGCTCACCAACAGGGCTAGGGAGGGACACTGAAGCTTTCTTT CASSPTGLGRDTEAFF
TRBJ1-2 . . TRBV9 TGTGCCAGCAGCACTCACGCGGGAACTAACTATGGCTACACCTTC CASSTHAGTNYGYTF
TRBJ1-1 . . TRBV6-5 TGTGCCAGCAGTTTATTGACGGGCACTGAAGCTTTCTTT CASSLLTGTEAFF
TRBJ2-1 . . TRBV7-8 TGTGCCAGCAGCCAATGGAACGGAGGCAATGAGCAGTTCTTC CASSQWNGGNEQFF
TRBJ1-2 . TRBD1 TRBV18 TGTGCCAGCTCATCCGGGACTATGGACAGGGTAAACTATGGCTACACCTTC CASSSGTMDRVNYGYTF
TRBJ2-5 . TRBD1 TRBV9 TGTGCCAGCAGCACCCGGACAGGGTTGGGGACCCAGTACTTC CASSTRTGLGTQYF
TRBJ2-3 . . TRBV9 TGTGCCAGCAGCGTAGGGTCAACTAGCACAGATACGCAGTATTTT CASSVGSTSTDTQYF
TRBJ1-1 . . TRBV7-2 TGTGCCAGCAGCTATCGACAGGCGAACACTGAAGCTTTCTTT CASSYRQANTEAFF
TRBJ2-7 . . TRBV5-1 TGCGCCAGCAGCTTGGAACAGAGCTACGAGCAGTACTTC CASSLEQSYEQYF
TRBJ2-5 . TRBD2 TRBV6-1 TGTGCCAGCAGTGAAGTAGCGGGGGTCCAAGAGACCCAGTACTTC CASSEVAGVQETQYF
TRBJ1-1 . . TRBV7-2 TGTGCCAGCAGCTATGGGAGGGGGATAGAAGCTTTCTTT CASSYGRGIEAFF
TRBJ2-3 . TRBD2 TRBV9 TGTGCCAGCAGCGCTAGCGGGGGGGTCCGCACAGATACGCAGTATTTT CASSASGGVRTDTQYF
TRBJ2-7 . TRBD1 TRBV28 TGTGCCAGCAGTCCTCAGACAGGGTCGGGCGAGCAGTACTTC CASSPQTGSGEQYF
TRBJ2-2 few TRBD2 TRBV6-4 TGTGCCAGCAGTGACGGGACTAGCGGCACCGGGGAGCTGTTTTTT CASSDGTSGTGELFF
TRBJ1-5 . . TRBV14 TGTGCCAGCAGCCCATTCCAGGGCCAGCCCCAGCATTTT CASSPFQGQPQHF
TRBJ1-6 . TRBD1 TRBV28 TGTGCCAGCAGTGAGACCGGGACAGGGGTGTACTCCTATAATTCACCCCTCCACTTT CASSETGTGVYSYNSPLHF
TRBJ1-1 . TRBD1 TRBV6-5 TGTGCCAGCAGTTACCGGACAGGGATGAACACTGAAGCTTTCTTT CASSYRTGMNTEAFF
TRBJ2-5 . . TRBV7-2 TGTGCCAGCAACCGCGGCCCGGGGGGGACAGCTCAAGAGACCCAGTACTTC CASNRGPGGTAQETQYF
TRBJ2-2 . TRBD2 TRBV6-5 TGTGCCAGCAGAGGAACGGGGGGGATCACCGGGGAGCTGTTTTTT CASRGTGGITGELFF